Listed below are T cell receptor beta chains from one sample, sequenced in a study of blood T cell repertoires in COVID-19. TCRdb keeps only in-frame clones here, not all; method: immunoSEQ multiplex PCR. In the table there are about 60,000 clones, more than 80% of which are singletons. The sample taken for sequencing was peripheral blood. These receptors were obtained from a human donor with active COVID-19. The donor label of this sample is uncertain. Each CDR3 is given with its conserved first and last residue. The D gene is left open where the match is weak. Size is omitted from some rows. Given values are once, few, many or a class for expanded clones.

d_call clone_size j_call v_call cdr3_nt cdr3_aa
TRBD1 . TRBJ1-1 TRBV18 TGTGCCAGCTCACCTACCGGGACAGGGAACACTGAAGCTTTCTTT CASSPTGTGNTEAFF
. . TRBJ2-5 TRBV21-1 TGTGCCAGCAGCCCGAAGCGGAGAGGGTTGGGGCAAGAGACCCAGTACTTC CASSPKRRGLGQETQYF
. . TRBJ1-2 TRBV19 TGTGCCAGCCGACACAGGGCTTACGGCTACACCTTC CASRHRAYGYTF
. . TRBJ1-1 TRBV10-1 TGCGCCAATCCTTCGACAGTGAACACTGAAGCTTTCTTT CANPSTVNTEAFF
. . TRBJ2-2 TRBV4-1 TGCGCCAGCAGCTTTCATTGGGGGAGGAGCACCGGGGAGCTGTTTTTT CASSFHWGRSTGELFF
TRBD2 . TRBJ2-2 TRBV28 TGTGCCAGCAGCCCACCCGGACTAGCGGGAAATACCGGGGAGCTGTTTTTT CASSPPGLAGNTGELFF
TRBD1 . TRBJ2-1 TRBV30 TGTGCCTGGAGTGCTCCAGACAGGGGGAACAATGAGCAGTTCTTC CAWSAPDRGNNEQFF
. . TRBJ1-1 TRBV9 TGTGCCAGCAGCGCCCCTGACAGGATAAACACTGAAGCTTTCTTT CASSAPDRINTEAFF
. . TRBJ1-2 TRBV2 TGTGCCAGCAGTGAGGCTACAGGGACTAACTATGGCTACACCTTC CASSEATGTNYGYTF
. . TRBJ2-7 TRBV3-1/TRBV3-2 TGTGCCAGCAGCGCTCAGGGGGGCGAGCAGTACTTC CASSAQGGEQYF
. . TRBJ1-1 TRBV27 TGTGCCAGCAGTTTGGGGCCTTCCATGGTCACTGAAGCTTTCTTT CASSLGPSMVTEAFF
. . TRBJ2-7 TRBV7-8 TGTGCCAGCAGCTTTTCCCCCGGGGGTGGTGAGCAGTACTTC CASSFSPGGGEQYF
. . TRBJ1-4 TRBV5-4 TGTGCCAGCAGCTTCGGGGGGGAAAAACTGTTTTTT CASSFGGEKLFF
. . TRBJ1-5 TRBV28 TGTGCCAGCAGTTTGGGTGGGGGAGGGAGCAATCAGCCCCAGCATTTT CASSLGGGGSNQPQHF
TRBD1 . TRBJ2-5 TRBV7-2 TGTGCCAGCAGCTACCGGACAGGCTACCAAGAGACCCAGTACTTC CASSYRTGYQETQYF
. . TRBJ2-7 TRBV28 TGTGCCAGCTCTTCGGGGTTCACTCGGTACGAGCAGTACTTC CASSSGFTRYEQYF
TRBD1 . TRBJ1-1 TRBV5-6 TGTGCCAGCAGCTATCGGACAGGGGTGGGTACTGAAGCTTTCTTT CASSYRTGVGTEAFF
TRBD1 . TRBJ1-1 TRBV5-1 TGCGCCAGCAGCTTTTATAACAGGGGAACTGAAGCTTTCTTT CASSFYNRGTEAFF
. . TRBJ1-2 TRBV10-3 TGTGCCATCACCCTAACAGGGACCAATGGCTACACCTTC CAITLTGTNGYTF
. . TRBJ2-5 TRBV7-9 TGTGCCAGCAGCCACAGGGAGTGGGAAGAGACCCAGTACTTC CASSHREWEETQYF
. . TRBJ2-3 TRBV27 TGTGCCACCAACGACAGAATGGATACGCAGTATTTT CATNDRMDTQYF
. . TRBJ1-5 TRBV7-9 TGTGCCAGCAGCTTAGTTCTGAGCAATCAGCCCCAGCATTTT CASSLVLSNQPQHF
. . TRBJ1-2 TRBV10-3 TGTGCCGTAGGGGGGGGATATGGCTACACCTTC CAVGGGYGYTF
TRBD2 . TRBJ2-3 TRBV15 TGTGCCACCGGGGGCGGGAGGGCCTTGACAGATACGCAGTATTTT CATGGGRALTDTQYF
. . TRBJ2-5 TRBV2 TGTGCCAGCAGTGCACAAGAGACCCAGTACTTC CASSAQETQYF
. . TRBJ2-1 TRBV6-4 TGTGCCAGCAGTGAATCGGGGATCGAAACCTACAATGAGCAGTTCTTC CASSESGIETYNEQFF
. once TRBJ1-1 TRBV11-2 TGTGCCAGCAGCTACGATGGGGGGGGGCGCGAGACTGAAGCTTTCTTT CASSYDGGGRETEAFF
TRBD1 . TRBJ1-2 TRBV3-1/TRBV3-2 TGTGCCAGCGCACCCGGGACAGGGGTGGCCTACACCTTC CASAPGTGVAYTF
. . TRBJ1-2 TRBV5-4 TGTGCCAGCAGCTGGACTCCGACAGGCGACACGGAGGGCTACACCTTC CASSWTPTGDTEGYTF
TRBD1 . TRBJ2-7 TRBV18 TGTGCCAGCTCACCTACAGGGGGCAGTCGCTACGAGCAGTACTTC CASSPTGGSRYEQYF
. . TRBJ1-5 TRBV25-1 TGTGCCAGCAGTGAACAGGGATGGAATCAGCCCCAGCATTTT CASSEQGWNQPQHF
. . TRBJ1-1 TRBV4-3 TGCGCCAGCAGCCCAAGGCCCGGGGCTGAAGCTTTCTTT CASSPRPGAEAFF
. . TRBJ2-3 TRBV5-1 TGCGCCAGCAGCTTGGTAGGGGCCAGCACAGATACGCAGTATTTT CASSLVGASTDTQYF
. . TRBJ2-3 TRBV15 TGTGCCACCTCAGAAGGGCGGGTCCCCACAGATACGCAGTATTTT CATSEGRVPTDTQYF
. . TRBJ2-1 TRBV6-5 TGTGCCAGCAGTATGGGCAGCTCCTACAATGAGCAGTTCTTC CASSMGSSYNEQFF
TRBD1 . TRBJ1-4 TRBV7-9 TGTGCCAGCAGCTTATCAGGGGGAACTAATGAAAAACTGTTTTTT CASSLSGGTNEKLFF
TRBD1 once TRBJ1-6 TRBV9 TGTGCCAGCAGCCCCCGGGACAGGGGGTCCGTTCTGTCACCCCTCCACTTT CASSPRDRGSVLSPLHF
TRBD1 . TRBJ1-5 TRBV15 TGTGCCACCAGCCTTCCGACAGGGGGCCAGGATCAGCCCCAGCATTTT CATSLPTGGQDQPQHF
TRBD1 . TRBJ1-6 TRBV5-8 TGTGCCAGCACCCACAGGGGTTCACCCCTCCACTTT CASTHRGSPLHF
TRBD1 . TRBJ1-1 TRBV25-1 TGTGCCAGCAGTGATTCCCCAGGGGGCCAGAACACTGAAGCTTTCTTT CASSDSPGGQNTEAFF
. . TRBJ1-1 TRBV11-2 TGTGCCAGCCTCCGAGGGGGGAACACTGAAGCTTTCTTT CASLRGGNTEAFF
. . TRBJ2-2 TRBV5-6 TGTGCCAGCAGCTTGGGGGGGCCCGGGGAGCTGTTTTTT CASSLGGPGELFF
TRBD2 . TRBJ2-5 TRBV7-2 TGTGCCAGCAGCTTAAGACTAGCGGGGGGGCCTCAGTACTTC CASSLRLAGGPQYF
. . TRBJ1-1 TRBV7-3 TGTGCCAGCAGCCCTACAGGGAGCGTGAACACTGAAGCTTTCTTT CASSPTGSVNTEAFF
TRBD2 . TRBJ2-2 TRBV6-5 TGTGCCAGCAGTTGGTCAGCGGGGACCGGGGAGCTGTTTTTT CASSWSAGTGELFF